The rows below give T cell receptor beta chains drawn from one sample of a study of long-term antiretroviral therapy in people with HIV. TCRdb's copy holds only in-frame clones and misses some; the assay was immunoSEQ multiplex PCR. The table records about 28,000 clones, over 75% of them present only once. This specimen was unsorted PBMCs, taken 1.5 years before starting antiretroviral therapy. All receptors derive from a young man with HIV. Both conserved end residues are part of each CDR3. The order of the fields is clone size, V gene, D gene, J gene, CDR3 DNA, CDR3 protein. The D gene is left open where the match is weak. Clone size appears in some rows only: once, few, many, or a class for an expanded clone.

abundance: -
v_gene: TRBV5-1
d_gene: -
j_gene: TRBJ1-1
CDR3nt: TGCGCCAGCAGCTTGGGCCACACTGAAGCTTTCTTT
CDR3aa: CASSLGHTEAFF

abundance: -
v_gene: TRBV4-3
d_gene: TRBD1
j_gene: TRBJ2-6
CDR3nt: TGCGCCAGCAGCCGCGGGACAGGGGGCCCTGGGGCCAACGTCCTGACTTTC
CDR3aa: CASSRGTGGPGANVLTF

abundance: -
v_gene: TRBV7-2
d_gene: TRBD2
j_gene: TRBJ2-7
CDR3nt: TGTGCCAGCAGCTTAGCGCGGGAGGGGAGGAACGAGCAGTACTTC
CDR3aa: CASSLAREGRNEQYF

abundance: -
v_gene: TRBV5-4
d_gene: TRBD1
j_gene: TRBJ1-2
CDR3nt: TGTGCCAGCAGTTCCGACAGGGGGCTTTTTTATGGCTACACCTTC
CDR3aa: CASSSDRGLFYGYTF

abundance: -
v_gene: TRBV5-4
d_gene: TRBD2
j_gene: TRBJ2-2
CDR3nt: TGTGCCAGCAGCTTACGGACTAGCGGCCCCGGGGAGCTGTTTTTT
CDR3aa: CASSLRTSGPGELFF

abundance: -
v_gene: TRBV2
d_gene: -
j_gene: TRBJ1-5
CDR3nt: TGTGCCAGCAACTCCGATCAGCCCCAGCATTTT
CDR3aa: CASNSDQPQHF

abundance: -
v_gene: TRBV10-3
d_gene: -
j_gene: TRBJ2-2
CDR3nt: TGTGCCATCAGTGAGTCAAGGGAGAGGAGCGGGGAGCTGTTTTTT
CDR3aa: CAISESRERSGELFF

abundance: once
v_gene: TRBV19
d_gene: TRBD1
j_gene: TRBJ2-2
CDR3nt: TGTGCCAGTAGGTGGTCGGGACAGGGTAACACCGGGGAGCTGTTTTTT
CDR3aa: CASRWSGQGNTGELFF

abundance: -
v_gene: TRBV13
d_gene: -
j_gene: TRBJ2-1
CDR3nt: TGTGCCAGCAGCCTCCATCTCAGGGGTGGTGTCGACAATGAGCAGTTCTTC
CDR3aa: CASSLHLRGGVDNEQFF

abundance: -
v_gene: TRBV10-2
d_gene: -
j_gene: TRBJ2-5
CDR3nt: TGCGCCAGCAGTGTCGGGGGGCTCTTCCAAGAGACCCAGTACTTC
CDR3aa: CASSVGGLFQETQYF

abundance: -
v_gene: TRBV6-5
d_gene: -
j_gene: TRBJ1-2
CDR3nt: TGTGCCAGCAGACCCGTCGGGCTGGACAGCTATGGCTACACCTTC
CDR3aa: CASRPVGLDSYGYTF

abundance: -
v_gene: TRBV4-2
d_gene: TRBD2
j_gene: TRBJ2-2
CDR3nt: TGTGCCAGCAGCCAAGTGGGGGGTCGGGGAGGGCCGTACACCGGGGAGCTGTTTTTT
CDR3aa: CASSQVGGRGGPYTGELFF

abundance: -
v_gene: TRBV5-4
d_gene: -
j_gene: TRBJ2-1
CDR3nt: TGTGCCAGCAGCCTGCGCGCAGGGGCTAGCGGTTACAATGAGCAGTTCTTC
CDR3aa: CASSLRAGASGYNEQFF

abundance: -
v_gene: TRBV5-6
d_gene: -
j_gene: TRBJ1-2
CDR3nt: TGTGCCAGCAGCTTGTACGAGGGTCGCTATGGCTACACCTTC
CDR3aa: CASSLYEGRYGYTF

abundance: -
v_gene: TRBV4-1
d_gene: -
j_gene: TRBJ2-1
CDR3nt: TGCGCCAGCAGCCAAGTTCCCGGCGGGTACAATGAGCAGTTCTTC
CDR3aa: CASSQVPGGYNEQFF

abundance: -
v_gene: TRBV28
d_gene: -
j_gene: TRBJ1-5
CDR3nt: TGTGCCAGCAGTTTTACAGGGAATAGCAATCAGCCCCAGCATTTT
CDR3aa: CASSFTGNSNQPQHF

abundance: -
v_gene: TRBV5-8
d_gene: -
j_gene: TRBJ1-3
CDR3nt: TGTGCCAGCAGCCCGGTTTCTGGAAACACCATATATTTT
CDR3aa: CASSPVSGNTIYF

abundance: -
v_gene: TRBV7-2
d_gene: TRBD2
j_gene: TRBJ2-3
CDR3nt: TGTGCCAGCAGCTACGGACTAGGAACAGATACGCAGTATTTT
CDR3aa: CASSYGLGTDTQYF

abundance: -
v_gene: TRBV9
d_gene: -
j_gene: TRBJ2-3
CDR3nt: TGTGCCAGCAGCGTAGAAGTCGGCCCTGGGCGCACAGATACGCAGTATTTT
CDR3aa: CASSVEVGPGRTDTQYF

abundance: -
v_gene: TRBV5-1
d_gene: -
j_gene: TRBJ2-3
CDR3nt: TGCGCCAGCAGCTTGGCGACTCGAACGATGGCAGATACGCAGTATTTT
CDR3aa: CASSLATRTMADTQYF